The 25 T cell receptor beta chains below were found in one sample sequenced in a study of T cell responses to AZD1222 COVID-19 vaccine. Repertoires were generated with immunoSEQ multiplex PCR, while TCRdb's copy carries only in-frame clones and drops some. This sample has some 170,000 clones, with around nine tenths found just once. The sample in question was peripheral blood, obtained on day 0 of AZD1222 vaccination. Receptors were obtained from an adult in good health.

This clone appeared a single time. V and J are TRBV6-5 and TRBJ1-2; D remains ambiguous. V lost 8 bases and J lost 8, with 15 bases in between. CDR3 size: 12 residues. Germline-derived CDR1 and CDR2 are MNHEY and SVGAGI. The CDR3 DNA reads TGTGCCAGCGGGGTGCCCTTTGGGGGCTACACCTTC. This gives the protein CASGVPFGGYTF.

The chain recombines TRBV7-9 with TRBJ2-7; unclear D gene. Germline CDR1 is SEHNR and CDR2 is FQNEAQ (reference sequence). This CDR3 region has 12 residues. Trimming left V 2 bases short and J 4 bases short, with 6 bases between. CDR3 in amino acids: CASSLHQYEQYF. CDR3 coding DNA: TGTGCCAGCAGCTTACACCAATACGAGCAGTACTTC.

The rearrangement links TRBV12-5 to TRBJ1-4; D not certain. The germline V gene has CDR1 LGHNT and CDR2 FRNRAP. This CDR3 region has 15 residues. With 5 bases removed from V and 3 bases from J, the gap between germline ends came to 13 bases. This CDR3 is CASGDTASPNEKLFF. In nucleotides, the CDR3 is TGTGCTAGTGGTGATACAGCGTCTCCTAATGAAAAACTGTTTTTT.

Worth noting for this clone: Compared with germline, one end of the junction differs, possibly owing to a read error. The V gene is TRBV6-5, the J gene TRBJ1-1, with unresolved D. This CDR3 has 13 amino acids. Germline-derived CDR1 and CDR2 are MNHEY and SVGAGI. CDR3 nucleotide sequence: TGTGCCACCAGTAATCATTATGGCACTGAAGCTTTCTTT. Its protein is CATSNHYGTEAFF.

The chain links TRBV28 to TRBJ2-7, with TRBD1 matching over 11 bases. V trimming: 5 bases; J trimming: 6 bases; junction bases outside the gene matches: 6. This CDR3 is built from 14 residues. Germline V lookup: CDR1 MDHEN, CDR2 SYDVKM. The CDR3 reads CASSGGTGGREQYF. CDR3 bases: TGTGCCAGCAGTGGAGGGACAGGGGGACGCGAGCAGTACTTC. The whole variable domain, remainder taken from reference TRBV28 and TRBJ2-7, is DVKVTQSSRYLVKRTGEKVFLECVQDMDHENMFWYRQDPGLGLRLIYFSYDVKMKEKGDIPEGYSVSREKKERFSLILESASTNQTSMYLCASSGGTGGREQYFGPGTRLTVT.

The chain carries TRBV5-1 and TRBJ2-5; D is undetermined. The V end lost 5 bases, the J end lost 1 base, and 12 bases lay between the germline ends. Germline CDR1 reads SGHRS; CDR2 reads YFSETQ. The CDR3 totals 14 residues. As DNA, the CDR3 is TGCGCCAGCAGTTTCGGACGTACCCAAGAGACCCAGTACTTC. Its translation: CASSFGRTQETQYF.

The rearrangement links TRBV6-2 or TRBV6-3 to TRBJ2-2; 8 bases match TRBD2. This CDR3 has 16 amino acids. V dropped 6 bases and J dropped 5; count of bases not matched to a gene: 11. CDR1 is MNHEY, CDR2 SVGEGT, per germline. CDR3 nucleotides: TGTGCCAGCAGCCAAAGCGGGAGCGTCGGGACCGGGGAGCTGTTTTTT. This translates into CASSQSGSVGTGELFF.

The J gene is TRBJ2-1, the V gene TRBV12-3 or TRBV12-4, with D unresolved. Trimming removed 4 bases from V and 9 bases from J, with 10 bases in between. CDR3 size: 12 residues. CDR3 bases: TGTGCCAGCAGTTCCGTTGCAGGTGAGCAGTTCTTC. As protein: CASSSVAGEQFF.

The rearrangement uses TRBV6-6 and TRBJ2-7; 12 nucleotides match TRBD2. J was trimmed by 1 base and V by 6 bases; bases with no gene match: 4. This CDR3 is built from 15 residues. Germline V lookup: CDR1 MNHNY, CDR2 SVGAGI (reference sequence). The CDR3 is CASRTGTSGSYEQYF. The CDR3 region has the DNA TGTGCCAGCAGGACCGGGACTAGCGGGTCCTACGAGCAGTACTTC.

The chain joins TRBV3-1 (or the pseudogene TRBV3-2) to TRBJ2-2; 12 bases are a match to TRBD2. The length of the CDR3 is 14 residues. V was pared by 5 bases and J by 9 bases, with 4 bases of the junction left unmatched. Per germline, CDR1 LGHDT and CDR2 YNNKEL (reference sequence). CDR3 sequence: CASSELAGGRELFF. The CDR3 DNA follows: TGTGCCAGCAGCGAACTAGCGGGAGGCCGGGAGCTGTTTTTT.

The rearrangement joins TRBV2 to TRBJ1-5; tentatively, D is TRBD1 (5 bases). Germline loops: CDR1 SNHLY, CDR2 FYNNEI. The ends were cut back, 8 bases at V and 2 bases at J, with 7 bases in the middle. This CDR3 region has 12 residues. As DNA, the CDR3 is TGTGCCAGCCGGGGGGGCAATCAGCCCCAGCATTTT. Translated, it gives CASRGGNQPQHF.

V and J are TRBV5-1 and TRBJ2-5, with 10 positions matching TRBD1. CDR3 length equals 15 residues. V lost 2 bases to trimming and J lost 5 bases; unmatched junction nucleotides: 6. Germline values: CDR1 SGHRS, CDR2 YFSETQ. The CDR3 is CASSLGGQGTETQYF. The DNA of the CDR3 is TGCGCCAGCAGCTTAGGGGGACAGGGGACGGAGACCCAGTACTTC.

This chain links TRBV2 with TRBJ1-1, with 7 positions matching TRBD1. The CDR3 loop spans 11 amino acids. Germline loops: CDR1 SNHLY, CDR2 FYNNEI. V dropped 7 bases and J dropped 6; count of bases not matched to a gene: 2. CDR3 residues: CASIGGSEAFF. The CDR3 region has the DNA TGTGCCAGCATAGGGGGCTCTGAAGCTTTCTTT.

The chain carries TRBV19 and TRBJ1-2; D is unresolved. V was pared by 7 bases and J by 1 base, with 10 bases between. The CDR3 sequence is 13 residues long. CDR1 is LNHDA and CDR2 is SQIVND in the germline V gene (reference sequence). The CDR3 sequence is CASKKGDNYGYTF. CDR3 nucleotides: TGTGCCAGTAAAAAGGGAGATAACTATGGCTACACCTTC.

The V gene is TRBV5-4, the J gene TRBJ2-1; tentative D call: TRBD2 (6 bases). This CDR3 is built from 15 residues. The V end lost 4 bases, the J end lost 1 base, and 12 bases lay between the germline ends. In germline, CDR1 is SGHNT, CDR2 YYREEE (reference sequence). The CDR3 region is CASSKAGPSYNEQFF. DNA of the CDR3: TGTGCCAGCAGCAAAGCGGGTCCTTCCTACAATGAGCAGTTCTTC.

This chain connects TRBV29-1 to TRBJ2-1; D is ambiguous. The germline gives CDR1 SQVTM, CDR2 ANQGSEA. Trimming removed 0 bases from V and 5 bases from J, with 8 bases in between. The CDR3 is 13 amino acids. The CDR3 loop reads CSVEDWQDNEQFF. CDR3 DNA: TGCAGCGTTGAAGATTGGCAGGACAATGAGCAGTTCTTC.

The CDR3 spells CASSQEGPFNYGYTF. For the CDR3, the DNA is TGCGCCAGCAGCCAAGAGGGGCCTTTCAACTATGGCTACACCTTC. The chain has TRBV4-1 and TRBJ1-2, with a possible D match to TRBD1 (5 bases). The CDR3 totals 15 residues. CDR1 MGHRA and CDR2 YSYEKL come from the germline V gene. V dropped 0 bases and J dropped 2 bases, with 10 bases sitting between them.

This clone was seen just once. The J gene is TRBJ1-3, the V gene TRBV5-8; D is ambiguous. Trimming removed 4 bases from V and 4 bases from J, with 12 bases in between. CDR1 is SGHTS, CDR2 YDEGEE, per germline. This CDR3 is 14 amino acids long. The CDR3 region is CASSRPAFGNTIYF. The CDR3 DNA follows: TGTGCCAGCAGCCGGCCAGCGTTCGGAAACACCATATATTTT.

V is TRBV3-1 (or the pseudogene TRBV3-2) and J is TRBJ1-1; no definite D call. Germline values: CDR1 LGHDT, CDR2 YNNKEL (reference sequence). V was clipped by 5 bases and J by 0 bases, with 10 bases between them. The CDR3 is 14 amino acids. The CDR3 is CASSWAVMNTEAFF. The DNA for the CDR3 is TGTGCCAGCAGCTGGGCCGTTATGAACACTGAAGCTTTCTTT.

The chain has TRBV27 and TRBJ1-3; a possible D gene is TRBD1 (6 bases). CDR1 is MNHEY, CDR2 SMNVEV, per germline (reference sequence). This CDR3 has 15 residues. V lost 6 bases, J lost 3 bases, and 15 bases lay in between. CDR3 DNA sequence: TGTGCCAGCAGGAGATACAGGGATAGTGGAAACACCATATATTTT. Translating it yields CASRRYRDSGNTIYF.

The rearrangement joins TRBV3-1 (or the pseudogene TRBV3-2) to TRBJ2-1; tentative D call: TRBD1 (6 bases). V lost 4 bases and J 4 bases, leaving 8 bases between the germline ends. Germline CDR1 LGHDT, CDR2 YNNKEL (reference sequence). The CDR3 sequence is 13 residues long. The CDR3 coding sequence is TGTGCCAGCAGCCGAGGGGGTTACAATGAGCAGTTCTTC. This sequence encodes CASSRGGYNEQFF.

The chain is built from TRBV24-1 and TRBJ2-7; D gene unclear. Germline V gene lookup returns CDR1 KGHDR and CDR2 SFDVKD. Trimming took 3 bases from V and 5 from J, leaving 10 bases between them. This CDR3 region has 13 residues. This CDR3 reads CATSDVDQDEQYF. The CDR3 DNA reads TGTGCCACCAGTGATGTGGATCAGGACGAGCAGTACTTC.

This clone was observed a few times. The rearrangement joins TRBV6-4 to TRBJ2-1; D ambiguous. This CDR3 contains 13 residues. In germline, CDR1 is MRHNA, CDR2 SNTAGT. Trimming stripped 0 bases from V and 8 bases from J, with 8 bases between. The CDR3 sequence: CASSDSAGHEQFF. The DNA of the CDR3 is TGTGCCAGCAGTGACTCGGCAGGCCATGAGCAGTTCTTC.

This chain joins TRBV24-1 and TRBJ1-5; no clear D. The V and J ends lost 4 bases and 4 bases respectively, with 7 bases between them. The CDR3 is made up of 13 amino acids. Per germline, CDR1 KGHDR and CDR2 SFDVKD. This CDR3 reads CATSDRYNQPQHF. CDR3 DNA: TGTGCCACCAGTGACAGGTATAATCAGCCCCAGCATTTT.

The chain is built from TRBV19 and TRBJ1-1; D ambiguous. Germline CDR1 reads LNHDA; CDR2 reads SQIVND (reference sequence). CDR3 length: 11 amino acids. Trimming pared 3 bases from V and 1 base from J, leaving 0 bases between. CDR3 bases: TGTGCCAGTAGTATGAACACTGAAGCTTTCTTT. It codes for CASSMNTEAFF.